The sequence of this TCR beta chain was determined in a study of control samples from healthy donors and cancer patients. TCRdb's copy holds only in-frame clones and misses some; the assay was immunoSEQ multiplex PCR. The sample records roughly 200,000 clones, about 95% being singletons. The V and J ends lost 3 bases and 5 bases respectively, with 14 bases between them. This CDR3 contains 14 residues. Germline-derived CDR1 and CDR2 are SGHRS and YFSETQ. This chain uses TRBV5-1 with TRBJ2-5; D is ambiguous. Sequenced material: blood. The sequence was obtained from a man in his fifties or sixties in good health. The DNA of the CDR3 is TGCGCCAGCAGCTCCGGGTCCGCCGGTGAGACCCAGTACTTC. It is translated as CASSSGSAGETQYF.